The source of this T cell receptor (beta chain) is a study of T cells expressing NK-cell markers. Background on the study: Seven HCMV-seropositive donors and one seronegative donor made up the eight sequenced donors.

TCRdb reanalyzed the 5' RACE reads, giving one entry per CDR3 protein sequence and no DNA. This sample contains hundreds of thousands of distinct CDR3 sequences. The CDR3 spans 18 residues. Germline CDR1 reads MDHEN; CDR2 reads SYDVKM. This clonotype originated in a man aged 18 to 30 in good health. What was sequenced was blood T cells: a sorted CD56 or NKG2C T cell subset, CD4+ or CD8+ T cells, or bulk PBMC T cells (not recorded which). The V and J genes are TRBV28 and TRBJ2-3; TCRdb's D call, TRBD2, is unchecked because there is no DNA. This chain's CDR3 is CASIDPGASGRSTDTQYF.